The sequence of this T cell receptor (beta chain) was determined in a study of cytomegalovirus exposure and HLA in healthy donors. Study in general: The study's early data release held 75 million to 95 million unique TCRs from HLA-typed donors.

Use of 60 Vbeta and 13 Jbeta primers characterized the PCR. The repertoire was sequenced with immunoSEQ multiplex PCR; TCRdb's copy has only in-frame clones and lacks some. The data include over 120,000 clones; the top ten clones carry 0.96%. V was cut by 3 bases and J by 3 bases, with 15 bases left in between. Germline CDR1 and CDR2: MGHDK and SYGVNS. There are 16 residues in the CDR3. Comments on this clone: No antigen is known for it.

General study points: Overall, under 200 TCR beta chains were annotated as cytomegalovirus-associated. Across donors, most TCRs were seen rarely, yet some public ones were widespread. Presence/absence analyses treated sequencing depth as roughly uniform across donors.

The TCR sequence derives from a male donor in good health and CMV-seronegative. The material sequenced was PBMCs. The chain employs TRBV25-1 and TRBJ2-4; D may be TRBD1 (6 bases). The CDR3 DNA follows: TGTGCCAGCAGTGATTCGGGGAAGGGGGTCAAAAACATTCAGTACTTC. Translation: CASSDSGKGVKNIQYF.